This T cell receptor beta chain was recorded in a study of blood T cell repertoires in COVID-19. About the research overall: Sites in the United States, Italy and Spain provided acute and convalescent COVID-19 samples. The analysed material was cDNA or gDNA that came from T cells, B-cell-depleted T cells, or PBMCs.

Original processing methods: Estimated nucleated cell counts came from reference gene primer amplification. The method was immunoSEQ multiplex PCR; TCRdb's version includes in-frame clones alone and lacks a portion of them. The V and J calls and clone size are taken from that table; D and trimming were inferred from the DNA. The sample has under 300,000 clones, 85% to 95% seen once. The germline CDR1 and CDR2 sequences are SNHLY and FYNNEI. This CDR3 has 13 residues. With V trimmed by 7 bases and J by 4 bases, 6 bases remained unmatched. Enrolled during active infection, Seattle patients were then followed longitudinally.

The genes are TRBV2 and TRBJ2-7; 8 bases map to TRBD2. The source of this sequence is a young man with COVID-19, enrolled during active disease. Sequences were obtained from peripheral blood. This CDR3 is CASKLASGYEQYF. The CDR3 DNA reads TGTGCCAGCAAGTTGGCTAGCGGGTACGAGCAGTACTTC.